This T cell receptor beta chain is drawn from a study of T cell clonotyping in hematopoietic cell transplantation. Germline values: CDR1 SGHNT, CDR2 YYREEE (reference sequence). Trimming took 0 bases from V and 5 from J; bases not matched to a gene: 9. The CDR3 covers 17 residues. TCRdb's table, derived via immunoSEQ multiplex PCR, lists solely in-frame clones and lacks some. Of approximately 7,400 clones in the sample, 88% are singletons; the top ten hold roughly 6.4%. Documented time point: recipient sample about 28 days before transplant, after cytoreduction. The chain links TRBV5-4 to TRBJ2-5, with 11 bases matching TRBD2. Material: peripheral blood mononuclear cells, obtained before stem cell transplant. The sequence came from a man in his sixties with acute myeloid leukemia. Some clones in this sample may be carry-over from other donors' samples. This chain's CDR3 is CASSLGSLVAGGETQYF. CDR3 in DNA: TGTGCCAGCAGCTTGGGTTCGTTGGTAGCGGGGGGGGAGACCCAGTACTTC.